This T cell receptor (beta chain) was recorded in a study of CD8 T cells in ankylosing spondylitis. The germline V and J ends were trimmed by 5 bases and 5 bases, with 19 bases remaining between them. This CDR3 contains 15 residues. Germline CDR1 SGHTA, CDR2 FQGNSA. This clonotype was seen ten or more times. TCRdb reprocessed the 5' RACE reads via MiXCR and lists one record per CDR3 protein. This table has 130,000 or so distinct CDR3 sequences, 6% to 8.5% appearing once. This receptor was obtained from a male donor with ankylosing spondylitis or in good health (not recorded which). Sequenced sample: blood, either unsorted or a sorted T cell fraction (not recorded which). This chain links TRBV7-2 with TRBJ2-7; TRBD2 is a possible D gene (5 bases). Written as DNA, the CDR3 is TGTGCCAGCAGCCTGTCGCGAGCGGCTTTCCACGAGCAGTACTTC. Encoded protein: CASSLSRAAFHEQYF.